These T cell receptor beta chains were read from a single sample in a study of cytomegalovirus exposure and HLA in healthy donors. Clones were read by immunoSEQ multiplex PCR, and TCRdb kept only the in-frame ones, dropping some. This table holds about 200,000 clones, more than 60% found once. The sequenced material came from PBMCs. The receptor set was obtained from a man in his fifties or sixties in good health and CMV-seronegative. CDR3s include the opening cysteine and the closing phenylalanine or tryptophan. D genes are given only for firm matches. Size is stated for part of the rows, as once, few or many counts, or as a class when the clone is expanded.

TGTGCCAGCAGCTCCCGGGAGGGCCTCAGGAATGAGCAGTTCTTC	CASSSREGLRNEQFF	TRBJ2-1	.	TRBD2	TRBV7-3
TGTGCCAGCTCACCCTCGACTAGCGGGAGCGAGCAGTACTTC	CASSPSTSGSEQYF	TRBJ2-7	.	TRBD2	TRBV18
TGTGCCAGCAGCGTAGGTGGGCACGGGGGCGAGCAGTACTTC	CASSVGGHGGEQYF	TRBJ2-7	.	.	TRBV9
TGTGCCAGCAGCCCAAAGACTAGCGGGAGGACCACAGATACGCAGTATTTT	CASSPKTSGRTTDTQYF	TRBJ2-3	.	TRBD2	TRBV7-3
TGTGCCAGCAGCTCCCACAGGTCAAGGGGCACCGGGGAGCTGTTTTTT	CASSSHRSRGTGELFF	TRBJ2-2	.	.	TRBV7-9
TGTGCCAGCAGACAAACCACAGGGTCTGGGAATCAGCCCCAGCATTTT	CASRQTTGSGNQPQHF	TRBJ1-5	.	.	TRBV6-6
TGTGCCAGCAGTTACTGGGGGGGGCTTACTAATGAGCAGTTCTTC	CASSYWGGLTNEQFF	TRBJ2-1	.	.	TRBV6-5
TGCGCCAGCAGCGGGGACAGATTCTACGAGCAGTACTTC	CASSGDRFYEQYF	TRBJ2-7	.	TRBD1	TRBV5-1
TGTGCTAGTGACACCCCAGGGGGCGGCTATGGCTACACCTTC	CASDTPGGGYGYTF	TRBJ1-2	.	TRBD1	TRBV12-5
TGCGCCAGCAGTGAGGCGGGATCTCCCTACGAGCAGTACTTC	CASSEAGSPYEQYF	TRBJ2-7	once	.	TRBV10-1
TGTGCCAGCAGTTCCCAGGGAGGGGGCTACACCTTC	CASSSQGGGYTF	TRBJ1-2	.	.	TRBV28
TGTGCCAGTAGTCAAAGACCGGGACAGGGGGCAGCCGAGCAGTTCTTC	CASSQRPGQGAAEQFF	TRBJ2-1	.	TRBD1	TRBV19
TGCGCCAGCAGCTTCCCCCTAGCGGGAAACTACGAGCAGTACTTC	CASSFPLAGNYEQYF	TRBJ2-7	once	TRBD2	TRBV5-1
TGTGCCAGCAGCTGGGGGGGTGGAACTGAAGCTTTCTTT	CASSWGGGTEAFF	TRBJ1-1	.	.	TRBV5-5
TGCAGCGTGTGGGACAGGGGAGGGGCTGAAGCTTTCTTT	CSVWDRGGAEAFF	TRBJ1-1	.	TRBD1	TRBV29-1
TGCGCCAGCAGTCAAGGGCGGGACAGGGCATACGAGCAGTACTTC	CASSQGRDRAYEQYF	TRBJ2-7	few	TRBD1	TRBV23-1
TGTGCCAGCAGATTCGACAGGGAGAGTTCACCCCTCCACTTT	CASRFDRESSPLHF	TRBJ1-6	.	TRBD1	TRBV27
TGTGCCAGCAGCGAGGACAGGGCGAGACCGTACGAGCAGTACTTC	CASSEDRARPYEQYF	TRBJ2-7	.	TRBD1	TRBV7-9
TGTGCCAGCAGCTTAGTCAGGGGCTCCTACAATGAGCAGTTCTTC	CASSLVRGSYNEQFF	TRBJ2-1	.	.	TRBV7-2
TGTGCCAGCAGCTTAGTAGGGACAGAGTCCTACGAGCAGTACTTC	CASSLVGTESYEQYF	TRBJ2-7	.	TRBD1	TRBV7-2
TGTGCCAGCAGCTGGACAGGGGACACTGAAGCTTTCTTT	CASSWTGDTEAFF	TRBJ1-1	once	TRBD1	TRBV7-9
TGTGCCAGCATGGGACAGAGCTCCTACGAGCAGTACTTC	CASMGQSSYEQYF	TRBJ2-7	.	TRBD1	TRBV6-1
TGCAGTGCTAGTACGGACAGGGTCCAGTTCTTC	CSASTDRVQFF	TRBJ2-1	few	TRBD1	TRBV20-1
TGTGCCAGCAGCCGGGACAGCTACTACGAGCAGTACTTC	CASSRDSYYEQYF	TRBJ2-7	.	TRBD1	TRBV27
TGCAGCGTTGAATCTGGCTCTAGCGGGCAACTTTACAATGAGCAGTTCTTC	CSVESGSSGQLYNEQFF	TRBJ2-1	.	TRBD2	TRBV29-1
TGTGCCAGCTCCTGGGGGGGATCCAACTCCTACGAGCAGTACTTC	CASSWGGSNSYEQYF	TRBJ2-7	few	TRBD2	TRBV27
TGTGCCTGGAGTGACGGGACAGGTAACGAGCAGTACTTC	CAWSDGTGNEQYF	TRBJ2-7	.	TRBD1	TRBV30
TGTGCCACCAGCTCGAGTAGGACACCTTCCTACGAGCAGTACTTC	CATSSSRTPSYEQYF	TRBJ2-7	.	.	TRBV15
TGCACCAGCAGCCAACCACGGCTAGCGGCACTCCAAGAGACCCAGTACTTC	CTSSQPRLAALQETQYF	TRBJ2-5	.	.	TRBV1
TGTGCCAGCGATAGGACAGGGAGAGGTGGGCAGTTCTTC	CASDRTGRGGQFF	TRBJ2-1	.	TRBD1	TRBV28
TGTGCTAGTAGTGGGCAGGCTGGAAACACCATATATTTT	CASSGQAGNTIYF	TRBJ1-3	once	.	TRBV12-5
TGTGCCAGCAGCTTCTGGCATACAGGCAGCCTTAACTCTGGGGCCAACGTCCTGACTTTC	CASSFWHTGSLNSGANVLTF	TRBJ2-6	.	.	TRBV5-4
TGCGCCAGCAGCTTGGATAGCGGGAGTCTCAATGAGCAGTTCTTC	CASSLDSGSLNEQFF	TRBJ2-1	.	TRBD2	TRBV5-1
TGTGCCAGCAGTTTAAGCGGGAGGCTCCACGAGCAGTACTTC	CASSLSGRLHEQYF	TRBJ2-7	.	TRBD2	TRBV27
TGTGCCAGCAAGGAGGGAGGGAGCTCCTACGAGCAGTACTTC	CASKEGGSSYEQYF	TRBJ2-7	.	TRBD2	TRBV2
TGTGCCACCGGGAGGCAGCCCCAGCATTTT	CATGRQPQHF	TRBJ1-5	.	.	TRBV15
TGTGTCAGCACCTCCGCCAGGGCTCAAGAGACCCAGTACTTC	CVSTSARAQETQYF	TRBJ2-5	.	.	TRBV7-2
TGTGCCAGCAGTGCGCCCGGGACAGGGGGCTTAGGTGGCTACACCTTC	CASSAPGTGGLGGYTF	TRBJ1-2	.	TRBD1	TRBV25-1
TGTGCCAGCAGCGTAGGGACTAGCGGGAGAGAGACCCAGTACTTC	CASSVGTSGRETQYF	TRBJ2-5	once	TRBD2	TRBV9
TGCGCCAGCAGCATTGGGGGACTAGCGGGGGACACGAAGACCCAGTACTTC	CASSIGGLAGDTKTQYF	TRBJ2-5	.	TRBD2	TRBV5-1
TGCGCCAGCAGCTTGGCTGTTAGGACAGAGACCTACGAGCAGTACTTC	CASSLAVRTETYEQYF	TRBJ2-7	.	.	TRBV5-1
TGTGCCAGCAGCTTGGGACAGAGCTATGGCTACACCTTC	CASSLGQSYGYTF	TRBJ1-2	.	.	TRBV5-4
TGTGCCAGCAAGCGAACCCGGGACATGAGCGAGCAGTACTTC	CASKRTRDMSEQYF	TRBJ2-7	.	.	TRBV6-1
TGTGCCAGCAGCTCACTTCTAAGCGGCGATTACGAGCAGTACTTC	CASSSLLSGDYEQYF	TRBJ2-7	.	.	TRBV7-8
TGTGCCAGCAGCCTCCGGGACAGGGGAGGAGAAAAACTGTTTTTT	CASSLRDRGGEKLFF	TRBJ1-4	.	TRBD1	TRBV27
TGTGCCAGCAGCTTGGACAGTATGAACACTGAAGCTTTCTTT	CASSLDSMNTEAFF	TRBJ1-1	few	.	TRBV5-4
TGCGCCAGCAGCTTGGGACTTAACACCGGGGAGCTGTTTTTT	CASSLGLNTGELFF	TRBJ2-2	few	.	TRBV5-1
TGTGCCAGTAGTCTTGGGACAGCTCTCAATCAGCCCCAGCATTTT	CASSLGTALNQPQHF	TRBJ1-5	.	TRBD1	TRBV19
TGTGCCAGCACCCGAGGGCCCGGGGAGCTGTTTTTT	CASTRGPGELFF	TRBJ2-2	once	.	TRBV6-6
TGCGCCAGCAGCTTGGTTCCGGGTTACGGGGAAAAACTGTTTTTT	CASSLVPGYGEKLFF	TRBJ1-4	.	.	TRBV5-1
TGTGCCAGCAGGGGACTAGCGGTCTCCTACGAGCAGTACTTC	CASRGLAVSYEQYF	TRBJ2-7	.	TRBD2	TRBV6-1
TGTGCCAGCAGGACTTTAATGGGGGCTGATCAGCCCCAGCATTTT	CASRTLMGADQPQHF	TRBJ1-5	.	.	TRBV27
TGTGCCAGCAGTTACTCGAGAGGCGGCCCCTACGAGCAGTACTTC	CASSYSRGGPYEQYF	TRBJ2-7	.	.	TRBV6-5